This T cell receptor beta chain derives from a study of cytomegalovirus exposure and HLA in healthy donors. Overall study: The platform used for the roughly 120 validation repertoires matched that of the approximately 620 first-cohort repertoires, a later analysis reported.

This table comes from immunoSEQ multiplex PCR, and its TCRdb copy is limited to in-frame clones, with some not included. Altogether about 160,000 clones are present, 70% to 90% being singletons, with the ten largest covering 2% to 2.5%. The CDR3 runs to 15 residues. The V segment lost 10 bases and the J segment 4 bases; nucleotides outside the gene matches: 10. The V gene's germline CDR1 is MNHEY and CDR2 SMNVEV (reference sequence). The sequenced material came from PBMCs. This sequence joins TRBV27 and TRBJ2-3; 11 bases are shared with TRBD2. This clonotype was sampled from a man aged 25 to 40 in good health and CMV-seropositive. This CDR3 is CATAFSGGAPDTQYF. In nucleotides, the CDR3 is TGTGCCACCGCCTTTAGCGGGGGGGCCCCAGATACGCAGTATTTT.